Each of the 18 T cell receptor beta chains below was sequenced from the same sample in a study of CD8+CD57+ T cells in acquired aplastic anemia. Profiles of TCR beta VDJ and CDR3 were generated from a genomic DNA template. TCRdb used MiXCR to reprocess the reads, holding one entry per CDR3 protein. The sample yields just over 450,000 distinct CDR3 sequences, around 33% seen once. Patients chosen for sequencing had CD8+CD57+ cells that had expanded, as shown by flow cytometry. Specimen: sorted CD4+, CD8+, or CD8+CD57+ T cells (not recorded which) from PBMCs. These receptors all stem from a human donor with aplastic anemia.

The chain combines TRBV6-1 with TRBJ1-5; D is unclear. Per germline, CDR1 MNHNS and CDR2 SASEGT. The V and J ends lost 0 bases and 11 bases respectively, with 17 bases between them. CDR3 length equals 15 residues. The CDR3 coding sequence is TGTGCCAGCAGTGAAGCGCTTTTCAAGATTGGGGCCCAGCATTTT. Encoded protein: CASSEALFKIGAQHF.

On this clonotype itself: This sequence may be a read error, since a much larger clone differs from it by one base. The rearrangement joins TRBV20-1 to TRBJ1-1; TRBD1 might be the D (6 bases). From germline, CDR1 is DFQATT and CDR2 SNEGSKA (reference sequence). The CDR3 has 9 amino acids. The CDR3 nucleotides are TGCAAGGGGGGCGCTGAAGCTTTCTTT. This gives the protein CKGGAEAFF.

This clonotype was observed a handful of times. This chain joins TRBV20-1 and TRBJ2-1; D gene uncertain. The V gene lost 5 bases and the J gene lost 5 bases, with 19 bases spanning the gap. This CDR3 is 15 amino acids long. From germline, CDR1 is DFQATT and CDR2 SNEGSKA (reference sequence). In DNA form, the CDR3 reads TGCAGTGCTCTCCCCATTTCGTTAGCCCACAATGAGCAGTTCTTC. This translates into CSALPISLAHNEQFF.

The genes are TRBV6-1 and TRBJ2-7; D remains ambiguous. The CDR3 is 17 amino acids. Germline lookup yields CDR1 MNHNS and CDR2 SASEGT. The ends were cut back, 4 bases at V and 2 bases at J, with 21 bases in the middle. The CDR3 nucleotides read TGTGCCAGCAGTGCCCCCATTTTTGGACCGAGAGCCTACGAGCAGTACTTC. It yields the protein CASSAPIFGPRAYEQYF.

Ten or more counts support this clonotype. V is TRBV2 and J is TRBJ1-1; the D is unclear. Germline CDR1 and CDR2: SNHLY and FYNNEI. V lost 4 bases to trimming and J lost 4 bases, with 13 bases between them. This CDR3 spans 14 amino acids. CDR3 coding DNA: TGTGCCAGCAGTGTTAGTCCCTGGGGCACTGAAGCTTTCTTT. This translates into CASSVSPWGTEAFF.

V gene TRBV25-1 combines with J gene TRBJ1-6; 8 bases line up with TRBD1. Germline V gene lookup returns CDR1 MGHDK and CDR2 SYGVNS. The V segment lost 3 bases and the J segment 6 bases; nucleotides outside the gene matches: 4. The CDR3 has 15 amino acids. This CDR3 reads CASSDQTGANSPLHF. The CDR3 DNA reads TGTGCCAGCAGTGATCAGACAGGGGCTAATTCACCCCTCCACTTT.

The chain couples TRBV4-3 to TRBJ1-2, with a possible D match to TRBD1 (5 bases). The CDR3 extends over 14 amino acids. Trimming shortened V by 1 base and J by 5 bases, and 11 bases separated the two germline ends. Germline V gives CDR1 LGHNA, CDR2 YSLEER. CDR3 amino acids: CASSQALGRYGYTF. DNA for the CDR3: TGCGCCAGCAGCCAAGCTTTGGGACGATATGGCTACACCTTC.

This clonotype was found many times. V is TRBV19 and J is TRBJ1-2; TRBD1 aligns across 7 bases. The CDR3 is made up of 14 amino acids. With V trimmed by 4 bases and J by 7 bases, 9 bases remained unmatched. Germline CDR1 reads LNHDA; CDR2 reads SQIVND (reference sequence). CDR3 loop: CASSKIQGPRGYTF. The DNA for the CDR3 is TGTGCCAGTAGTAAAATACAGGGGCCGCGTGGCTACACCTTC.

The chain links TRBV15 to TRBJ2-3, with 11 bases that match TRBD2. The length of the CDR3 is 16 residues. CDR1 and CDR2 (germline): LNHNV, YYDKDF (reference sequence). V gave up 2 bases and J gave up 9 bases; unmatched junction bases: 10. The CDR3 protein is CATSRLAGGPSETQYF. CDR3 coding DNA: TGTGCCACCAGCAGACTAGCGGGAGGACCTAGTGAAACGCAGTATTTT.

This clonotype was seen many times. The rearrangement joins TRBV7-2 to TRBJ2-5; a possible D gene is TRBD1 (6 bases). Per the germline V gene, CDR1 is SGHTA and CDR2 is FQGNSA. V was cut by 3 bases and J by 2 bases, with 10 bases left in between. This CDR3 is built from 14 residues. As DNA, the CDR3 is TGTGCCAGCAGCTTGTACAGGGATCAAGAGACCCAGTACTTC. This encodes CASSLYRDQETQYF.

The J gene is TRBJ1-1, the V gene TRBV20-1; D not certain. CDR1 is DFQATT and CDR2 is SNEGSKA in the germline V gene (reference sequence). Trimming shortened V by 6 bases and J by 0 bases, and 11 bases separated the two germline ends. CDR3 size: 13 residues. The CDR3 DNA reads TGCAGTGCCAGTCCCCGATTGAACACTGAAGCTTTCTTT. Translation: CSASPRLNTEAFF.

The chain joins TRBV11-1 to TRBJ2-1; 8 bases align to TRBD1. Trimming removed 6 bases from V and 5 bases from J; junction bases left unmatched: 12. The CDR3 consists of 16 residues. Germline V lookup: CDR1 SGHAT, CDR2 FQDESV (reference sequence). The CDR3: CASSLLRGQVDNEQFF. The CDR3, as DNA: TGTGCCAGCAGTCTTCTCAGGGGGCAGGTCGACAATGAGCAGTTCTTC. Complete variable domain (other parts from reference TRBV11-1 and TRBJ2-1): EAEVAQSPRYKITEKSQAVAFWCDPISGHATLYWYRQILGQGPELLVQFQDESVVDDSQLPKDRFSAERLKGVDSTLKIQPAELGDSAMYLCASSLLRGQVDNEQFFGPGTRLTVL.

V and J are TRBV12-1 and TRBJ2-1; no check of the table's D call, TRBD1, against the DNA was made. TRBV12-1 is listed as a pseudogene. The CDR3 has 19 residues. The CDR3 DNA follows: TGTGCCAGCAGTAGAAGTACGCCCACGTCCGGGGGCATGAACAATGAGCAGTTCTTC. Translated: CASSRSTPTSGGMNNEQFF.

V and J are TRBV20-1 and TRBJ1-1; 9 bases map to TRBD1. CDR1 is DFQATT, CDR2 SNEGSKA, per germline (reference sequence). The CDR3 has 11 residues. V dropped 3 bases and J dropped 10; count of bases not matched to a gene: 3. The CDR3 sequence is CSARRQGGAFF. The DNA of the CDR3 is TGCAGTGCTAGGAGACAGGGGGGAGCTTTCTTT.

The sample holds a few counts of this clonotype. This chain links TRBV9 with TRBJ2-3, with D unclear. Germline V gene sequence: CDR1 SGDLS, CDR2 YYNGEE. The CDR3 has 13 amino acids. Deletions cut 3 bases from V and 3 bases from J, with 8 bases between. CDR3 DNA: TGTGCCAGCAGCGCCCAGACTACAGATACGCAGTATTTT. Its translation: CASSAQTTDTQYF.

This chain links TRBV4-1 with TRBJ1-1; 7 nucleotides match TRBD1. CDR3 size: 14 residues. CDR1 and CDR2 (germline): MGHRA, YSYEKL. With 1 base clipped from V and 4 bases from J, the junction kept 3 bases outside the gene matches. The DNA of the CDR3 is TGCGCCAGCAGCCAAGCCCAGGGGGGCACTGAAGCTTTCTTT. Translation: CASSQAQGGTEAFF.

A word on this clonotype: Given a much more abundant clone one base away, this may be a read error. A read error is likely, as this CDR3 ends without the conserved phenylalanine or tryptophan. The rearrangement uses TRBV19 and TRBJ2-7; TRBD1 matches at 9 bases. This CDR3 has 13 residues. The ends lost 6 bases at V and 2 bases at J; junction bases unmatched: 2. Germline V CDR1 and CDR2: LNHDA, SQIVND (reference sequence). In nucleotides, the CDR3 is TGTGCCAGTAGACAGGGGGCCGCCTACGAGCAGTACCTC. Translated: CASRQGAAYEQYL.

The rearrangement joins TRBV7-9 to TRBJ1-1; D ambiguous. Germline V CDR1 and CDR2: SEHNR, FQNEAQ (reference sequence). The CDR3 is 15 amino acids. V lost 1 base to trimming and J lost 0 bases, with 9 bases between them. The CDR3 bases are TGTGCCAGCAGCTTAGGCCGGTTAGTGAACACTGAAGCTTTCTTT. Amino acid sequence: CASSLGRLVNTEAFF.